This entry lists 22 T cell receptor beta chains sequenced from one sample in a study of blood T cell repertoires in COVID-19. This table comes from immunoSEQ multiplex PCR, and its TCRdb copy is limited to in-frame clones, with some not included. The repertoire holds over 250,000 clones, with roughly 91% as singletons. Sequencing used PBMCs or T cells enriched from blood (not recorded which). Every receptor here comes from a woman aged 55-70 years in a cohort exposed to, infected with or recovered from COVID-19 (not recorded which).

This clone was found once. V gene TRBV7-2 combines with J gene TRBJ1-1; tentative D call: TRBD1 (6 bases). Per the germline V gene, CDR1 is SGHTA and CDR2 is FQGNSA. The CDR3 contains 15 residues. Trimming removed 3 bases from V and 5 bases from J, with 16 bases in between. As DNA, the CDR3 is TGTGCCAGCAGCTTCAGCAGGGCAGGGGCTACTGAAGCTTTCTTT. It yields the protein CASSFSRAGATEAFF.

V is TRBV7-6 and J is TRBJ2-7; 9 positions match TRBD1. V was pared by 4 bases and J by 3 bases, with 7 bases of the junction left unmatched. The germline gives CDR1 SGHVS, CDR2 FNYEAQ. CDR3 length equals 15 residues. In nucleotides, the CDR3 is TGTGCCAGCAGCTCGGGACAGGGAGCCGTCTACGAGCAGTACTTC. Protein product: CASSSGQGAVYEQYF.

The V call is TRBV6-1, the J call TRBJ1-2; D not resolved. The CDR3 extends over 16 amino acids. V lost 2 bases to trimming and J lost 4 bases, with 17 bases between them. CDR1 is MNHNS, CDR2 SASEGT, per germline. The CDR3: CASSEPYLTQSYGYTF. Written as DNA, the CDR3 is TGTGCCAGCAGTGAACCTTATCTCACGCAGTCCTATGGCTACACCTTC.

This chain connects TRBV5-1 to TRBJ2-2; the D gene is possibly TRBD2 (5 bases). Germline V gives CDR1 SGHRS, CDR2 YFSETQ. The V gene lost 1 base and the J gene lost 6 bases, with 10 bases spanning the gap. The CDR3 consists of 14 residues. The CDR3 spells CASSLFREAGELFF. Written as DNA, the CDR3 is TGCGCCAGCAGCTTGTTTCGGGAAGCCGGGGAGCTGTTTTTT.

This chain uses TRBV7-2 with TRBJ1-1; D is unclear. Germline CDR1 reads SGHTA; CDR2 reads FQGNSA. CDR3 length: 13 amino acids. The V and J ends lost 6 bases and 2 bases respectively, with 10 bases between them. CDR3 residues: CASSSGFNTEAFF. CDR3 nucleotide sequence: TGTGCCAGCAGTTCCGGGTTCAACACTGAAGCTTTCTTT.

This clone is a singleton in its sample. The sample contains more than one DNA sequence encoding this CDR3. The chain is built from TRBV28 and TRBJ2-5; no definite D call. Germline V gene sequence: CDR1 MDHEN, CDR2 SYDVKM. V lost 3 bases to trimming and J lost 5 bases, with 4 bases between them. The CDR3 totals 11 residues. The chain's CDR3 is CASSLRETQYF. The DNA for the CDR3 is TGTGCCAGCAGTTTGAGGGAGACCCAGTACTTC.

The chain employs TRBV19 and TRBJ2-5; no definite D call. The V end lost 3 bases, the J end lost 5 bases, and 10 bases lay between the germline ends. CDR3 length equals 13 residues. Germline V lookup: CDR1 LNHDA, CDR2 SQIVND (reference sequence). CDR3 region: CASSMGYMETQYF. The CDR3 coding sequence is TGTGCCAGTAGTATGGGCTATATGGAGACCCAGTACTTC.

The chain employs TRBV18 and TRBJ2-7; TRBD2 matches at 11 bases. The germline V gene encodes CDR1 KGHSH and CDR2 LQKENI. V lost 0 bases to trimming and J lost 1 base; unmatched junction nucleotides: 2. The CDR3 runs to 16 residues. The CDR3 region has the DNA TGTGCCAGCTCACCACCGGTAGCGGGAGGGTCCTACGAGCAGTACTTC. It yields the protein CASSPPVAGGSYEQYF.

This chain joins TRBV3-1 (or the pseudogene TRBV3-2) and TRBJ2-5; no clear D gene. This CDR3 spans 15 amino acids. V lost 0 bases to trimming and J lost 2 bases, with 10 bases between them. CDR1 is LGHDT and CDR2 is YNNKEL in the germline V gene (reference sequence). Written as DNA, the CDR3 is TGTGCCAGCAGCCAAGATCCGGCTAGGCAAGAGACCCAGTACTTC. It encodes CASSQDPARQETQYF.

The chain has TRBV21-1 and TRBJ1-5; TRBD1, the table's D call, was not compared with the DNA. TRBV21-1 is shown as a pseudogene. The CDR3 has 20 residues. The CDR3, as DNA: TGTGCCAGCAGCCAAATCCCCGGGACAGGGTCGGATTTGGGCAATCAGCCCCAGCATTTT. Amino acids: CASSQIPGTGSDLGNQPQHF.

The chain is built from TRBV19 and TRBJ1-4, with 9 bases fitting TRBD1. The CDR3 runs to 17 residues. The germline gives CDR1 LNHDA, CDR2 SQIVND (reference sequence). Trimming took 3 bases from V and 7 from J; bases not matched to a gene: 12. The CDR3 DNA is TGTGCCAGTAGTATCCAGGACTACAGGGGGCAGGGTGAAAAACTGTTTTTT. Protein sequence: CASSIQDYRGQGEKLFF.

V and J are TRBV7-3 and TRBJ2-1; D is ambiguous. CDR1 and CDR2 from the germline V gene are SGHTA and FQGTGA. The CDR3 is 16 amino acids. Trimming removed 3 bases from V and 7 bases from J, with 19 bases in between. The CDR3 sequence: CASSFQAPRLTNEQFF. CDR3 bases: TGTGCCAGCAGCTTCCAGGCACCCCGGCTCACGAATGAGCAGTTCTTC.

The rearrangement joins TRBV5-6 to TRBJ2-1; 7 bases match TRBD2. After removal of 0 bases from V and 8 bases from J, the junction contained 8 bases not matched to a gene. The germline CDR1 and CDR2 sequences are SGHDT and YYEEEE. The CDR3 is 15 residues long. CDR3 loop: CASSLGAGAAYEQFF. In DNA, the CDR3 is TGTGCCAGCAGCTTGGGGGCGGGAGCAGCTTATGAGCAGTTCTTC.

The chain is built from TRBV4-3 and TRBJ2-4; D is possibly TRBD2 (5 bases). From germline, CDR1 is LGHNA and CDR2 YSLEER. Trimming took off 2 bases at V and 5 bases at J, with 13 bases between the two ends. The CDR3 length is 15 residues. The CDR3 sequence: CASSQSPGLENIQYF. The DNA of the CDR3 is TGCGCCAGCAGCCAATCCCCGGGGTTGGAAAACATTCAGTACTTC.

This chain links TRBV5-6 with TRBJ1-5; TRBD1 agrees at 10 bases. CDR3 size: 15 residues. V lost 0 bases to trimming and J lost 4 bases; unmatched junction nucleotides: 1. Germline V lookup: CDR1 SGHDT, CDR2 YYEEEE. As DNA, the CDR3 is TGTGCCAGCAGCTTGGGGACAGGGGGGAATCAGCCCCAGCATTTT. Its translation: CASSLGTGGNQPQHF.

The rearrangement joins TRBV28 to TRBJ2-1, with 9 bases matching TRBD2. Germline trimming cut 1 base from V and 4 bases from J; bases unmatched to any gene: 2. The germline CDR1 and CDR2 sequences are MDHEN and SYDVKM. There are 15 residues in the CDR3. In DNA form, the CDR3 reads TGTGCCAGCAGTTTATCCCTAGCGGGATACAATGAGCAGTTCTTC. This encodes CASSLSLAGYNEQFF.

The rearrangement links TRBV28 to TRBJ1-3; 7 bases line up with TRBD1. This CDR3 region has 14 residues. Unmatched junction bases numbered 4, after V lost 2 bases and J lost 6 bases. Germline V CDR1 and CDR2: MDHEN, SYDVKM. The DNA for the CDR3 is TGTGCCAGCAGTTTAACAGGGGCGCAAAACACCATATATTTT. Amino acid sequence: CASSLTGAQNTIYF.

This chain connects TRBV19 to TRBJ1-2, with TRBD1 as a possible D gene (5 bases). The germline V gene has CDR1 LNHDA and CDR2 SQIVND (reference sequence). Trimming removed 7 bases from V and 8 bases from J, with 23 bases in between. The CDR3 consists of 15 residues. The CDR3 loop reads CASTLSTVWPEGYTF. The CDR3 coding sequence is TGTGCCAGTACCTTGTCGACAGTATGGCCGGAGGGCTACACCTTC.

This clone was detected once. The CDR3 sequence is CASSHWGVPNTGELFF. The CDR3 DNA reads as TGTGCCAGCAGCCATTGGGGGGTTCCGAACACCGGGGAGCTGTTTTTT. The chain has TRBV3-1 (or the pseudogene TRBV3-2) and TRBJ2-2; maybe TRBD2 (6 bases). CDR3 length equals 16 residues. Germline CDR1 is LGHDT and CDR2 is YNNKEL (reference sequence). The V gene lost 3 bases and the J gene lost 0 bases, with 11 bases spanning the gap.

The V and J genes are TRBV29-1 and TRBJ1-2; 11 bases fit TRBD1. This CDR3 contains 14 residues. V was clipped by 4 bases and J by 1 base; unmatched bases: 2. Germline V gene lookup returns CDR1 SQVTM and CDR2 ANQGSEA. In DNA, the CDR3 is TGCAGCGTTGTCGGGACAGGGGGTAACTATGGCTACACCTTC. Protein: CSVVGTGGNYGYTF.

The V and J genes are TRBV2 and TRBJ2-1; 11 bases fit TRBD2. V lost 6 bases, J lost 0 bases, and 16 bases stayed unmatched. The germline V gene has CDR1 SNHLY and CDR2 FYNNEI. CDR3 size: 20 residues. For the CDR3, the DNA is TGTGCCAGCAGCCCTACTAACCCGGGACTAGCGGAGAGCTCCTACAATGAGCAGTTCTTC. Protein: CASSPTNPGLAESSYNEQFF.

The chain has TRBV24-1 and TRBJ2-1, with 7 positions matching TRBD1. The CDR3 length is 15 residues. Germline trimming cut 10 bases from V and 7 bases from J; bases unmatched to any gene: 15. Germline CDR1 and CDR2: KGHDR and SFDVKD. The CDR3 protein is CATTRGGPLGNEQFF. CDR3 nucleotides: TGTGCCACTACGCGAGGGGGCCCCCTCGGGAATGAGCAGTTCTTC.